The next 2 T cell receptor beta chains were all read from a single sample in a study of T-cell memory formation after mild COVID-19. MiXCR was run by TCRdb on the 5' RACE reads, yielding one entry per CDR3 protein. The table lists about 340,000 distinct CDR3 sequences, 15% to 20% of them singletons. Sequenced sample: PBMCs or a T cell subset sorted from them (not recorded which). These receptor sequences come from a man younger than 30 who had mild COVID-19 (a few samples of this study predate the infection). Cell type and time point are not known.

This clonotype occurred many times. The CDR3 sequence is CASSLGPPGGTEAFF. Here the CDR3 DNA reads TGTGCCAGCAGCTTAGGGCCCCCCGGGGGCACTGAAGCTTTCTTT. V usage is TRBV5-5 and J usage is TRBJ1-1; possibly TRBD1 for D (5 bases). The CDR3 runs to 15 residues. Per germline, CDR1 SGHKS and CDR2 YYEKEE (reference sequence). Trimming removed 2 bases from V and 4 bases from J, with 15 bases in between. Together with reference TRBV5-5 and TRBJ1-1, the CDR3 gives the full variable domain: DAGVTQSPTHLIKTRGQQVTLRCSPISGHKSVSWYQQVLGQGPQFIFQYYEKEERGRGNFPDRFSARQFPNYSSELNVNALLLGDSALYLCASSLGPPGGTEAFFGQGTRLTVV.

In its sample, this clonotype was seen many times. The genes are TRBV12-3 or TRBV12-4 and TRBJ1-1, with no clear D. The V end lost 2 bases, the J end lost 7 bases, and 8 bases lay between the germline ends. CDR3 length: 12 amino acids. CDR3 region: CASSLFLGEAFF. In DNA, the CDR3 is TGTGCCAGCAGTTTATTTCTCGGTGAAGCTTTCTTT.